This TCR beta chain derives from a study of T cells after somatic rescue of genetic block. Per germline, CDR1 SGHTA and CDR2 FQGNSA. Trimming stripped 2 bases from V and 9 bases from J, with 14 bases between. The CDR3 spans 14 residues. Data came from immunoSEQ multiplex PCR; TCRdb stores just in-frame clones and leaves some out. The sample shows roughly 71,000 clones, roughly 88% of them seen only once. The sample consisted of peripheral blood mononuclear cells (PBMCs). The chain joins TRBV7-2 to TRBJ2-1; D gene unclear. The sequence was obtained from a man aged 25-40 years. The CDR3 nucleotides are TGTGCCAGCAGCTTAAGTGGCGGTACCGGTGAGCAGTTCTTC. It translates to CASSLSGGTGEQFF.